This T cell receptor beta chain was retrieved from a study of metastatic and nonmetastatic thyroid tumors. No patient received treatment before thyroid surgery. V lost 8 bases and J 4 bases, leaving 14 bases between the germline ends. The CDR3 totals 13 residues. Germline V gives CDR1 MGHDK, CDR2 SYGVNS. This clone was seen repeatedly, ten times or more. TCRdb redid the clone calls on the PCR reads using MiXCR. The sample has about 85,000 clones; 8.6% are singletons. Sequenced sample: blood. This chain uses TRBV25-1 with TRBJ2-5; possibly TRBD2 for D (7 bases). The receptor was isolated from a female donor with papillary thyroid cancer or a benign thyroid nodule (not recorded which). Some clones in this sample may be carry-over from other donors' samples. The CDR3 spells CASSRGGLETQYF. CDR3 coding DNA: TGTGCCAGCTCGAGGGGGGGCTTAGAGACCCAGTACTTC.